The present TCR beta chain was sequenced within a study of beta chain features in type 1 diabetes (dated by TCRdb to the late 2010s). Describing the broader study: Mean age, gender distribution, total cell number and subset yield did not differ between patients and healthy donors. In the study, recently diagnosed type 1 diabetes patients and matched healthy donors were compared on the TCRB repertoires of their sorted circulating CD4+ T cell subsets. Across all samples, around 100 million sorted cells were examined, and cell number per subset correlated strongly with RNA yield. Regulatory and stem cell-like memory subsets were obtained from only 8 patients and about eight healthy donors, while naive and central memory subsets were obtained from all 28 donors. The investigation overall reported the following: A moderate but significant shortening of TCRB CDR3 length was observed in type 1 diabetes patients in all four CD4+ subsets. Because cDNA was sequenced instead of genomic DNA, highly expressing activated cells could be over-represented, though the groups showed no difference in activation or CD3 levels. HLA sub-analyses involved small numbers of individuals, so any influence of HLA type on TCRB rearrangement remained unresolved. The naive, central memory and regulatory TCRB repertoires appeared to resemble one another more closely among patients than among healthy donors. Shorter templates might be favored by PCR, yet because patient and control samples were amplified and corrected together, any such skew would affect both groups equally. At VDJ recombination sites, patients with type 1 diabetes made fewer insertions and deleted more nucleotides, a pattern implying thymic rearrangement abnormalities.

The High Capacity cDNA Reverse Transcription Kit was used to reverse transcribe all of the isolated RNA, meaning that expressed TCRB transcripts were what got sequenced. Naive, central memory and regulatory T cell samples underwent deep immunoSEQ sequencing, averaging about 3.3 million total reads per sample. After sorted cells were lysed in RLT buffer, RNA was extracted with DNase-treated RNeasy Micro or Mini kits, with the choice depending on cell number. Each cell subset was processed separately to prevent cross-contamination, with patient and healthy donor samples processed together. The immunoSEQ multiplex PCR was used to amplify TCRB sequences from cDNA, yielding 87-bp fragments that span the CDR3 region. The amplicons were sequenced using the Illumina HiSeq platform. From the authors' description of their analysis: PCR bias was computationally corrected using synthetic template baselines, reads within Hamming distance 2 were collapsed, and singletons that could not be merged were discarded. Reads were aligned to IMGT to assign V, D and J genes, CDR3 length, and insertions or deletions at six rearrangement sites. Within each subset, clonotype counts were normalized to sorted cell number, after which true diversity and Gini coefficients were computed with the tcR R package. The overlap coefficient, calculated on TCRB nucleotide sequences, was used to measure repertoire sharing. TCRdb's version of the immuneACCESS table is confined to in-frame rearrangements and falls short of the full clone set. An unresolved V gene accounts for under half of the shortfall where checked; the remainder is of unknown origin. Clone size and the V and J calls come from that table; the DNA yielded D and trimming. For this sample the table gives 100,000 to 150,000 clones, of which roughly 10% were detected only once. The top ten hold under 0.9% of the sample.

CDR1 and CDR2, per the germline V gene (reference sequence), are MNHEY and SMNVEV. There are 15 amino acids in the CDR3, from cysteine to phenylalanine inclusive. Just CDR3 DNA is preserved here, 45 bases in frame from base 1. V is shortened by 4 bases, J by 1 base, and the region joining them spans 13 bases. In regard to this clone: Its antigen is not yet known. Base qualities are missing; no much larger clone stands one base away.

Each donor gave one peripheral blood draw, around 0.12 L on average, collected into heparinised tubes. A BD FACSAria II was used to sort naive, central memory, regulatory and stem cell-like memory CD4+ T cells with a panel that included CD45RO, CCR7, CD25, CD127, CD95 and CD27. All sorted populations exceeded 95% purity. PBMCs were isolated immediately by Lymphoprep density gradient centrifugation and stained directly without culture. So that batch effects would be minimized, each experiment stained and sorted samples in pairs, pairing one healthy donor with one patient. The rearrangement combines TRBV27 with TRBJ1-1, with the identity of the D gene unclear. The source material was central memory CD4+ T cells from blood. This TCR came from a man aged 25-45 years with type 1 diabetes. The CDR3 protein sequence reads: CASSSRASGNTEAFF. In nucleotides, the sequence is TGTGCCAGCAGTTCCAGAGCCTCAGGGAACACTGAAGCTTTCTTT.